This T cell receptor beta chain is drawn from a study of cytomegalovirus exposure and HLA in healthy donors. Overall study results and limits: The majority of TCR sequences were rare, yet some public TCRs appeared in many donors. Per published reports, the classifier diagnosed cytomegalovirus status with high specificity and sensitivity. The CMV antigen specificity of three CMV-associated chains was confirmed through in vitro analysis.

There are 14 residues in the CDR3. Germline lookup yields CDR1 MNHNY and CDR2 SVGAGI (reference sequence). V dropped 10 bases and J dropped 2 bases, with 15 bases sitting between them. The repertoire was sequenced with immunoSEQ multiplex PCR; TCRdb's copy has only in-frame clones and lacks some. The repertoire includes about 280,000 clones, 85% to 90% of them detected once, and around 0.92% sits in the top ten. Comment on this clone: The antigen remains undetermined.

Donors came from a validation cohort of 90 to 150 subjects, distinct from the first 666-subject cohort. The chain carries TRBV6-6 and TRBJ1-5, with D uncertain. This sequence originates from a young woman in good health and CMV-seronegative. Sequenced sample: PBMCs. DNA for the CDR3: TGTGCCACCCTCACAATACGGGGCAATCAGCCCCAGCATTTT. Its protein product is CATLTIRGNQPQHF.